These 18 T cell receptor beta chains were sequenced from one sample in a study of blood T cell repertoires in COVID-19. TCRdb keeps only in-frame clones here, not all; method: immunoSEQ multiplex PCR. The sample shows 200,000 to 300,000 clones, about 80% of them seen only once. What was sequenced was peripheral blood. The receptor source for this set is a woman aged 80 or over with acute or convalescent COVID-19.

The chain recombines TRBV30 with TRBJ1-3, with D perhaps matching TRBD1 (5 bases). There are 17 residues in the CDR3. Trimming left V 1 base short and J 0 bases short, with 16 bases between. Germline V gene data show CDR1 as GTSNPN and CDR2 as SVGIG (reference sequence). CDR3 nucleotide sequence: TGTGCCTGGAGTGGCCTTACAGGTTTAGGCTCTGGAAACACCATATATTTT. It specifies CAWSGLTGLGSGNTIYF.

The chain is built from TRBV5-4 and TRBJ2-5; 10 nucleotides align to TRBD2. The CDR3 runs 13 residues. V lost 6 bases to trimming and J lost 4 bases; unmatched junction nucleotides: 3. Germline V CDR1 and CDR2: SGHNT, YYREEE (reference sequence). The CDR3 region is CASNERGGETQYF. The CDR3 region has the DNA TGTGCCAGCAACGAGCGGGGGGGAGAGACCCAGTACTTC.

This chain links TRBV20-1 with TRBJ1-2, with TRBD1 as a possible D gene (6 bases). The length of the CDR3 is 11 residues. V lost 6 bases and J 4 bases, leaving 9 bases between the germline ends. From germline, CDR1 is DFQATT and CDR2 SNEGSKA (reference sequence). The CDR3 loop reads CSATGIYGYTF. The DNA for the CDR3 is TGCAGTGCCACAGGGATCTATGGCTACACCTTC.

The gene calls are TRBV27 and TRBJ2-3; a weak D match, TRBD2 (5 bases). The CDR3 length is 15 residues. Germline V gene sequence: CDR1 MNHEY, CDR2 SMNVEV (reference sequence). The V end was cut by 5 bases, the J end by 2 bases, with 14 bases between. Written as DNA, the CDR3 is TGTGCCAGCAGTCGAACGACGGGATACACAGATACGCAGTATTTT. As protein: CASSRTTGYTDTQYF.

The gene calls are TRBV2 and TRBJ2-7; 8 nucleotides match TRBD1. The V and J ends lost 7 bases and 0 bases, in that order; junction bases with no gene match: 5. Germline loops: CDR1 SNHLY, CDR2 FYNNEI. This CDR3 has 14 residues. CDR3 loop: CASNPDRGSYEQYF. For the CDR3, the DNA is TGTGCCAGCAACCCTGACAGGGGCTCCTACGAGCAGTACTTC.

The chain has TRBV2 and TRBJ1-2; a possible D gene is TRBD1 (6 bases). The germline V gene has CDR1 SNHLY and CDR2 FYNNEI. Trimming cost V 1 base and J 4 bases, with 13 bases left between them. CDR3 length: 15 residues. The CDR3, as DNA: TGTGCCAGCAGTGAAGAGTGGGGGCGGTCCTATGGCTACACCTTC. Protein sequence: CASSEEWGRSYGYTF. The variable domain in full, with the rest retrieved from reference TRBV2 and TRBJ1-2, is EPEVTQTPSHQVTQMGQEVILRCVPISNHLYFYWYRQILGQKVEFLVSFYNNEISEKSEIFDDQFSVERPDGSNFTLKIRSTKLEDSAMYFCASSEEWGRSYGYTFGSGTRLTVV.

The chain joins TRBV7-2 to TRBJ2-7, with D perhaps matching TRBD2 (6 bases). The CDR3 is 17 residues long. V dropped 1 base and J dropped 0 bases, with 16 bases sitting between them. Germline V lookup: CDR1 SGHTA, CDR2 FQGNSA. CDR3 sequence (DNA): TGTGCCAGCAGCTTAGGAGGTGTGGGGGGTGTCTCCTACGAGCAGTACTTC. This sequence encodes CASSLGGVGGVSYEQYF.

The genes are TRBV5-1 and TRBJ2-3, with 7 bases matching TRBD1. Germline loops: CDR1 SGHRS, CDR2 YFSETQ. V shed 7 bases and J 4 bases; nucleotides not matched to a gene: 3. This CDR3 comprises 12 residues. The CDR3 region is CASRQGADTQYF. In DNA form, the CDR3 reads TGCGCCAGCCGACAGGGCGCAGATACGCAGTATTTT.

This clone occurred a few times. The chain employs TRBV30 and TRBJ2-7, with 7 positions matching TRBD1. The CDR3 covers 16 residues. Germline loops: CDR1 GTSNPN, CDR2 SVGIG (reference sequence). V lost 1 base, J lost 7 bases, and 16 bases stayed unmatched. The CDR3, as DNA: TGTGCCTGGAGTGCCCAATGGACAGGAGGACGTACTGAGCAGTACTTC. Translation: CAWSAQWTGGRTEQYF.

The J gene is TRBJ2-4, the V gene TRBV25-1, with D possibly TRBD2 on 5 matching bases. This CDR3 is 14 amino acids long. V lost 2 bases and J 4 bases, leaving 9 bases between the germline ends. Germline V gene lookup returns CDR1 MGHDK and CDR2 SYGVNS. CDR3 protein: CASSEAGEKNIQYF. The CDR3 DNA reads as TGTGCCAGCAGTGAAGCTGGGGAGAAAAACATTCAGTACTTC. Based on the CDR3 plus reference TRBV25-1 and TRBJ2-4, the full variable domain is EADIYQTPRYLVIGTGKKITLECSQTMGHDKMYWYQQDPGMELHLIHYSYGVNSTEKGDLSSESTVSRIRTEHFPLTLESARPSHTSQYLCASSEAGEKNIQYFGAGTRLSVL.

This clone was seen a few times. For the CDR3, the DNA is TGTGCCAGTAGTATCTGGGGGCCGGGCACTGAAGCTTTCTTT. Its translation: CASSIWGPGTEAFF. The rearrangement uses TRBV19 and TRBJ1-1; perhaps TRBD1 as D (6 bases). The CDR3 loop spans 14 amino acids. Germline lookup yields CDR1 LNHDA and CDR2 SQIVND (reference sequence). V lost 3 bases, J lost 4 bases, and 12 bases lay in between.

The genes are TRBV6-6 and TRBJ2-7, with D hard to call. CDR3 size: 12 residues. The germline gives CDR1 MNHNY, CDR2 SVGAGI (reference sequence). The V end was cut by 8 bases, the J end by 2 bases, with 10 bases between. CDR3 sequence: CASSAATYEQYF. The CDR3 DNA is TGTGCCAGCTCGGCGGCCACCTACGAGCAGTACTTC.

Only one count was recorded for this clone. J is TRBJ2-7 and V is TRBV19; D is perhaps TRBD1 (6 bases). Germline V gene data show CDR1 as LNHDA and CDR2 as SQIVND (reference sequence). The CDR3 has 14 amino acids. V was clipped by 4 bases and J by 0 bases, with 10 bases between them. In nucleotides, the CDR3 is TGTGCCAGTAGTACAATCAGGGGCTCCTACGAGCAGTACTTC. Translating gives CASSTIRGSYEQYF. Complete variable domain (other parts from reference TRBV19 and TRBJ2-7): DGGITQSPKYLFRKEGQNVTLSCEQNLNHDAMYWYRQDPGQGLRLIYYSQIVNDFQKGDIAEGYSVSREKKESFPLTVTSAQKNPTAFYLCASSTIRGSYEQYFGPGTRLTVT.

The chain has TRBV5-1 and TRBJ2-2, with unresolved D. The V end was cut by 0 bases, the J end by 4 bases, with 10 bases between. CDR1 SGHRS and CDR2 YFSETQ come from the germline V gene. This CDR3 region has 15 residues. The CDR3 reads CASSLVNSPTGELFF. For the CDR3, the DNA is TGCGCCAGCAGCTTGGTGAACAGCCCCACCGGGGAGCTGTTTTTT.

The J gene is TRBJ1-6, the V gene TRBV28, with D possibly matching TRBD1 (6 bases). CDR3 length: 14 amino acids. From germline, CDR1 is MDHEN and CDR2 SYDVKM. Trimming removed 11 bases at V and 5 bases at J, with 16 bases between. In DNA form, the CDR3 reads TGTGCCGCGCAGACAGGAGGAAATAATTCACCCCTCCACTTT. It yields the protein CAAQTGGNNSPLHF.

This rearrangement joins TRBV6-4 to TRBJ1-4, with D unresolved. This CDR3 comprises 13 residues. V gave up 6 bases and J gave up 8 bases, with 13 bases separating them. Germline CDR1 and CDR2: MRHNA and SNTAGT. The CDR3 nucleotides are TGTGCCAGCAGGGGGAGATGGATAGAAAAACTGTTTTTT. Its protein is CASRGRWIEKLFF.

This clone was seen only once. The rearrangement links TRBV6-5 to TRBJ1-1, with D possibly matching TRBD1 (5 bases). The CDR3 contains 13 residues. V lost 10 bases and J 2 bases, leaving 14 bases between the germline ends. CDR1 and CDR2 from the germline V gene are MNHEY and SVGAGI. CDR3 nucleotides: TGTGCCAATGCACAGGAGCGCAACACTGAAGCTTTCTTT. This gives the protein CANAQERNTEAFF.

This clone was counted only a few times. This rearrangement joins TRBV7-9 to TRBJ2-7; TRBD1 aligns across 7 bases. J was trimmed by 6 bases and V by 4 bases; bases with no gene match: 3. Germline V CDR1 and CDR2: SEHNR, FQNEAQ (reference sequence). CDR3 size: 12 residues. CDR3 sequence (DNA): TGTGCCAGCAGCTCAGACAGGGCCGAGCAGTACTTC. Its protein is CASSSDRAEQYF.